One and the same sample provided the 18 T cell receptor beta chains below, sequenced in a study of PD-1 blockade in classical Hodgkin lymphoma. Noted time point: cycle 4 day 1 (C4D1), after 6 weeks of nivolumab. With no exception, relapse followed autologous stem cell transplantation in all patients, and brentuximab vedotin exposure varied. Only in-frame clones appear in the TCRdb table, and some are missing; sequencing was by immunoSEQ multiplex PCR. The repertoire holds about 96,000 clones, with 85% to 95% as singletons. Material: peripheral blood mononuclear cells (PBMCs), obtained before the fourth cycle of nivolumab. Receptors originate from a human donor with classical Hodgkin lymphoma.

In its sample, this clone was seen once. The chain has TRBV27 and TRBJ2-7; D possibly matches TRBD1 or TRBD2 (5 bases each). The germline V gene has CDR1 MNHEY and CDR2 SMNVEV (reference sequence). There are 15 residues in the CDR3. The V end lost 5 bases, the J end lost 5 bases, and 19 bases lay between the germline ends. The CDR3 coding sequence is TGTGCCAGCAGTCCACGGGGCCACTATAGTGACGAGCAGTACTTC. The encoded protein is CASSPRGHYSDEQYF.

The rearrangement links TRBV5-1 to TRBJ2-7, with unresolved D. The CDR3 is 15 amino acids. The V gene's germline CDR1 is SGHRS and CDR2 YFSETQ. The V and J ends lost 4 bases and 4 bases respectively, with 18 bases between them. CDR3 residues: CASSKLLTENYEQYF. CDR3 DNA: TGCGCCAGCAGCAAACTCCTGACTGAAAATTACGAGCAGTACTTC.

This chain uses TRBV18 with TRBJ1-1; D is possibly TRBD1 (5 bases). This CDR3 region has 14 residues. From germline, CDR1 is KGHSH and CDR2 LQKENI. Trimming removed 3 bases from V and 5 bases from J, with 13 bases in between. The DNA of the CDR3 is TGTGCCAGCTCACCCTCAAGGGGTATTACTGAAGCTTTCTTT. This translates into CASSPSRGITEAFF.

J is TRBJ1-5 and V is TRBV19; D is undetermined. This CDR3 spans 15 amino acids. Per germline, CDR1 LNHDA and CDR2 SQIVND (reference sequence). Trimming took 6 bases from V and 5 from J, leaving 17 bases between them. Here the CDR3 DNA reads TGTGCCAGTAGCTTTTCCGGCCCGCCTGATCAGCCCCAGCATTTT. Its protein product is CASSFSGPPDQPQHF.

The rearrangement links TRBV6-5 to TRBJ2-7; 7 bases match TRBD2. Per the germline V gene, CDR1 is MNHEY and CDR2 is SVGAGI. The V and J ends lost 0 bases and 7 bases, in that order; junction bases with no gene match: 6. The length of the CDR3 is 14 residues. The CDR3 bases are TGTGCCAGCAGTTACTCGAACCACGGGGGGGAGCAGTACTTC. It yields the protein CASSYSNHGGEQYF.

The chain employs TRBV5-4 and TRBJ2-5; D possibly corresponds to TRBD2 (5 bases). The CDR3 is 14 amino acids. Germline V gives CDR1 SGHNT, CDR2 YYREEE (reference sequence). V lost 2 bases to trimming and J lost 6 bases, with 14 bases between them. As DNA, the CDR3 is TGTGCCAGCAGCTTAGAAGGAGGAGCCAAGACCCAGTACTTC. As protein: CASSLEGGAKTQYF. Complete variable domain (other parts from reference TRBV5-4 and TRBJ2-5): ETGVTQSPTHLIKTRGQQVTLRCSSQSGHNTVSWYQQALGQGPQFIFQYYREEENGRGNFPPRFSGLQFPNYSSELNVNALELDDSALYLCASSLEGGAKTQYFGPGTRLLVL.

The J gene is TRBJ1-2, the V gene TRBV10-3; a weak D match, TRBD1 (5 bases). CDR3 length: 15 amino acids. V lost 0 bases and J 7 bases, leaving 15 bases between the germline ends. The germline V gene has CDR1 ENHRY and CDR2 SYGVKD. The CDR3 protein is CAISESTLGGSGYTF. CDR3 in DNA: TGTGCCATCAGTGAGTCGACCTTGGGGGGATCTGGCTACACCTTC.

Written as DNA, the CDR3 is TGTGCCAGCAGCCAAGAATTATTAACCGGGACTAGAGGGGTCTTTTACTACGAGCAGTACTTC. Translating it yields CASSQELLTGTRGVFYYEQYF. The rearrangement uses TRBV4-2 and TRBJ2-7, with 8 bases matching TRBD2. With V trimmed by 0 bases and J by 3 bases, 22 bases remained unmatched. The germline CDR1 and CDR2 sequences are LGHNA and YNFKEQ. The CDR3 runs to 21 residues.

The chain recombines TRBV9 with TRBJ2-2, with D maybe TRBD1 (5 bases). The germline gives CDR1 SGDLS, CDR2 YYNGEE. The germline V and J ends were trimmed by 4 bases and 1 base, with 11 bases remaining between them. The CDR3 spans 15 residues. The CDR3 nucleotides read TGTGCCAGCAGCCCCAGAGACAGGAACACCGGGGAGCTGTTTTTT. This translates into CASSPRDRNTGELFF.

The chain has TRBV5-5 and TRBJ2-5, with D possibly TRBD2 on 6 matching bases. Germline lookup yields CDR1 SGHKS and CDR2 YYEKEE (reference sequence). The CDR3 covers 14 residues. The germline V and J ends were trimmed by 6 bases and 3 bases, with 15 bases remaining between them. CDR3 coding DNA: TGTGCCAGCAACCTGGGGACTTTAGAAGAGACCCAGTACTTC. Amino acids: CASNLGTLEETQYF.

V is TRBV7-9 and J is TRBJ2-7, with 7 nucleotides matching TRBD2. The CDR3 has 14 residues. J gave up 5 bases and V 1 base, and 5 bases lay outside the gene matches. Per germline, CDR1 SEHNR and CDR2 FQNEAQ (reference sequence). DNA of the CDR3: TGTGCCAGCAGCTTAGATACTAGCGCGGACGAGCAGTACTTC. It is translated as CASSLDTSADEQYF.

This chain links TRBV29-1 with TRBJ1-1, with D uncertain. Trimming removed 8 bases from V and 4 bases from J, with 11 bases in between. This CDR3 region has 11 residues. Germline values: CDR1 SQVTM, CDR2 ANQGSEA. In DNA form, the CDR3 reads TGCAGCCCCCGGGTAGTCACTGAAGCTTTCTTT. The encoded protein is CSPRVVTEAFF.

The chain employs TRBV10-2 and TRBJ2-7; 11 nucleotides line up with TRBD2. Germline V gives CDR1 WSHSY, CDR2 SAAADI. V gave up 9 bases and J gave up 0 bases; unmatched junction bases: 1. CDR3 length equals 13 residues. DNA for the CDR3: TGCGCCAGTCTAGCGGGGGGCTCCTACGAGCAGTACTTC. As protein: CASLAGGSYEQYF.

V usage is TRBV28 and J usage is TRBJ2-1; no clear D gene. The CDR3 is 11 residues long. Germline CDR1 MDHEN, CDR2 SYDVKM. V was trimmed by 4 bases and J by 8 bases, leaving 6 bases between them. The CDR3 DNA sequence: TGTGCCAGCAGTTCAAGGTATGAGCAGTTCTTC. Its protein product is CASSSRYEQFF.

This sequence joins TRBV27 and TRBJ2-2, with D perhaps matching TRBD2 (6 bases). This CDR3 is 15 amino acids long. The V gene lost 5 bases and the J gene lost 8 bases, with 18 bases spanning the gap. Germline CDR1 is MNHEY and CDR2 is SMNVEV (reference sequence). The CDR3 DNA reads as TGTGCCAGCAGTGCGGGACTTGGACGAGGAGGGGAGCTGTTTTTT. It translates to CASSAGLGRGGELFF.

This clone was recorded once. The chain links TRBV5-1 to TRBJ2-2; D might be TRBD1 (6 bases). Germline assignment: CDR1 SGHRS and CDR2 YFSETQ. Trimming cost V 3 bases and J 4 bases, with 16 bases left between them. The CDR3 is 16 amino acids. CDR3 nucleotide sequence: TGCGCCAGCAGCTCCTCGGGGCAGGGGATCACCGGGGAGCTGTTTTTT. Translated, it gives CASSSSGQGITGELFF.

About this clone: The junction departs from the called germline gene at one end, perhaps through a read error. The chain carries TRBV2 and TRBJ2-5; D is perhaps TRBD2 (5 bases). Matching the DNA end better, TRBJ2-7 makes the J call doubtful. There are 13 residues in the CDR3. Germline CDR1 is SNHLY and CDR2 is FYNNEI. The CDR3 sequence: CASSVGSSHEQYF. Written as DNA, the CDR3 is TGTGCCAGCAGTGTGGGGAGCTCCCACGAGCAGTACTTC.

This chain uses TRBV11-2 with TRBJ2-5; a possible D gene is TRBD2 (5 bases). Germline V gene data show CDR1 as SGHAT and CDR2 as FQNNGV. The CDR3 has 12 amino acids. Trimming cost V 4 bases and J 4 bases, with 7 bases left between them. The DNA for the CDR3 is TGTGCCAGCAGCTCGGACTTAGAGACCCAGTACTTC. It translates to CASSSDLETQYF.